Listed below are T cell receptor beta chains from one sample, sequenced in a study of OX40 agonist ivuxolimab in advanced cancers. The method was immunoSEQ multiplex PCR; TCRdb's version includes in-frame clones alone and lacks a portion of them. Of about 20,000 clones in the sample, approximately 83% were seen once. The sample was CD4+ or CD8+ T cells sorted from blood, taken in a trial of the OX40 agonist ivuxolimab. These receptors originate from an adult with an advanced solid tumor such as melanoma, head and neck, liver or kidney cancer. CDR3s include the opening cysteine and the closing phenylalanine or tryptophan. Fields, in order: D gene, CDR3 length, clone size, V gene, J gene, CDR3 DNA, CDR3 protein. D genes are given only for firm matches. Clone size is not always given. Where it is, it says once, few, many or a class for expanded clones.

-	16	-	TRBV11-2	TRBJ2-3	TGTGCCAGCAGCTTACGCGCCTTTATGGGGCCCGATACGCAGTATTTT	CASSLRAFMGPDTQYF
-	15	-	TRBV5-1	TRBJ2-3	TGCGCCAGCAGCTGGACGCCTGCTAGCACAGATACGCAGTATTTT	CASSWTPASTDTQYF
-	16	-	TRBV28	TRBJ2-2	TGTGCCAGCAGTCTGTGGGGGGAGGCGAACACCGGGGAGCTGTTTTTT	CASSLWGEANTGELFF
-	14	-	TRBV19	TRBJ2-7	TGTGCCAGTAGTTCCAGGGACCGGGGCTACGAGCAGTACTTC	CASSSRDRGYEQYF
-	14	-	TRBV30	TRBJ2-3	TGTGCCTGGAGTGAGACATCTAGCACAGATACGCAGTATTTT	CAWSETSSTDTQYF
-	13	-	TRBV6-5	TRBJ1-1	TGTGCCAGCACCATAGGGCCAGGCGCGGAAGCTTTCTTT	CASTIGPGAEAFF
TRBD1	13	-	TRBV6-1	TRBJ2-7	TGTGCCAGCACTACCGGGACAGGGGACGAGCAGTACTTC	CASTTGTGDEQYF
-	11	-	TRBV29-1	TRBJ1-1	TGCGGGGGGGAAAGGGACACTGAAGCTTTCTTT	CGGERDTEAFF
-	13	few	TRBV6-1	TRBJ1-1	TGTGCCAGCAGTCCTCAGGGCTACACTGAAGCTTTCTTT	CASSPQGYTEAFF
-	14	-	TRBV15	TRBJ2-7	TGTGCCACCAGCAACTATGTAGGGGGCTACGAGCAGTACTTC	CATSNYVGGYEQYF
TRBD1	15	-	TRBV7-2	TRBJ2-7	TGTGCCAGCAGCCTCCAATCAGGGGGCGGGTACGAGCAGTACTTC	CASSLQSGGGYEQYF
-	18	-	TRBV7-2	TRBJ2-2	TGTGCCAGCAGCTTAGCGGCGGCTCATTTTGAGAACACCGGGGAGCTGTTTTTT	CASSLAAAHFENTGELFF
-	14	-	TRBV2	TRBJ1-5	TGTGCCAGCAGAGCAGGGTTAAGCAATCAGCCCCAGCATTTT	CASRAGLSNQPQHF
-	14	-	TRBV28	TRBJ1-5	TGTGCCAGCAGTTTTATTGGGGGCAGTCAGCCCCAGCATTTT	CASSFIGGSQPQHF
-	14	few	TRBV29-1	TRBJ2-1	TGCAGCGTTGAACGGATTCCTCCCTACAATGAGCAGTTCTTC	CSVERIPPYNEQFF
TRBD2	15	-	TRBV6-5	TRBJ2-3	TGTGCCAGCACCACACTGGGGACTAGCGGGAATACGCAGTATTTT	CASTTLGTSGNTQYF
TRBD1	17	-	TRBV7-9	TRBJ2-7	TGTGCCAGCAGCTCCTTAGATGCGACAGGGGTCTCCTACGAGCAGTACTTC	CASSSLDATGVSYEQYF
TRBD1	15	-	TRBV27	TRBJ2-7	TGTGCCAGCAGTGCGATGGGACAGGGGTTTTACGAGCAGTACTTC	CASSAMGQGFYEQYF
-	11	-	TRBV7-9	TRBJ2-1	TGTGCCAGCAGCCGGGACAATGAGCAGTTCTTC	CASSRDNEQFF
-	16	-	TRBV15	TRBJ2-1	TGTGCCACCAGCCGGCAGCGAGCGGGCCCCTACAATGAGCAGTTCTTC	CATSRQRAGPYNEQFF
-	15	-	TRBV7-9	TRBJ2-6	TGTGCCAGCAGCCAGGGTTCTCCTGGGGCCAACGTCCTGACTTTC	CASSQGSPGANVLTF
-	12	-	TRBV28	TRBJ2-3	TGTGCCAGCAGGGCGGGCACAGATACGCAGTATTTT	CASRAGTDTQYF
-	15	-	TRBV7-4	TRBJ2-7	TGTGCCAGCAGCGACCGAGGCTGGGGAGGCTACGAGCAGTACTTC	CASSDRGWGGYEQYF
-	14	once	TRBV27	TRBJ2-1	TGTGCCACTGCGACCCCGAGCTCCTACAATGAGCAGTTCTTC	CATATPSSYNEQFF
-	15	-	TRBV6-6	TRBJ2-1	TGTGCCAGCAGTTACTCTACGACTCTCAACAATGAGCAGTTCTTC	CASSYSTTLNNEQFF
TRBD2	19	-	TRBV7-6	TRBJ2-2	TGTGCCAGCAGCTTACCGGGACTAGCGTACTCGAAGGACACCGGGGAGCTGTTTTTT	CASSLPGLAYSKDTGELFF
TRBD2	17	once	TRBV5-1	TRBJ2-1	TGCGCCAGCAGCTTGGCGGGGGGATTAACCTCCTACAATGAGCAGTTCTTC	CASSLAGGLTSYNEQFF
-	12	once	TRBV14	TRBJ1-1	TGTGCCAGCAGCCAAGGGGTAACTGAAGCTTTCTTT	CASSQGVTEAFF
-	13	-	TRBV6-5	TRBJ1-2	TGTGCCAGCAGGGACAGCCTTAACTATGGCTACACCTTC	CASRDSLNYGYTF
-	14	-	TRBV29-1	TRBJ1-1	TGCAGCGCCGATCGATTACATCCGAACACTGAAGCTTTCTTT	CSADRLHPNTEAFF
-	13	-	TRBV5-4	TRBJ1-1	TGTGCCAGCAGCTTGGTGGAGGGAACTGAAGCTTTCTTT	CASSLVEGTEAFF
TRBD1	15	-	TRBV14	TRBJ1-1	TGTGCCAGCAGCCCCCAGGGGGGTATGAACACTGAAGCTTTCTTT	CASSPQGGMNTEAFF
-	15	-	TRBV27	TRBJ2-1	TGTGCCAGCAGGGTCGGGCCTAGCTCCTACAATGAGCAGTTCTTC	CASRVGPSSYNEQFF
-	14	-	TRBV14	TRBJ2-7	TGTGCCAGCAGCCCCAGGCGGCACTCCTACGAGCAGTACTTC	CASSPRRHSYEQYF
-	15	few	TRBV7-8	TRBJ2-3	TGTGCCAGCAGTTTCCCACCAGGCCTCACAGATACGCAGTATTTT	CASSFPPGLTDTQYF
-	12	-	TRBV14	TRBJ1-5	TGTGCCAGCAGCCAAGAGGGCCAGCCCCAGCATTTT	CASSQEGQPQHF
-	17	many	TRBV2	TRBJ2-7	TGTGCCAGCAGTGAAACCCCCGGAACAGGGCCGAATTACGAGCAGTACTTC	CASSETPGTGPNYEQYF
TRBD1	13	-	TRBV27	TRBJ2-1	TGTGCCAGCAGTGGGGACAGGGGGAATGAGCAGTTCTTC	CASSGDRGNEQFF
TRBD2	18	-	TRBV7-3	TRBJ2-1	TGTGCCAGCAGCTCTTACTCTAATCCGGCGGGAGCTAACAATGAGCAGTTCTTC	CASSSYSNPAGANNEQFF
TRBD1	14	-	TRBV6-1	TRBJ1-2	TGTGCCAGCAGTGAATGGACAGGGGTTTATGGCTACACCTTC	CASSEWTGVYGYTF